This T cell receptor beta chain was identified during a study of control samples from healthy donors and cancer patients. Sequencing was performed with immunoSEQ multiplex PCR; in TCRdb, only in-frame clones are kept and a portion is missing. This sample has under 150,000 clones, with 70% to 90% found just once. This TCR was sampled from a man aged 60-69 years in good health. Input material: blood.

The CDR3 sequence: CASSFSDSNQPQHF. CDR3 sequence (DNA): TGTGCCAGCAGTTTTTCGGACAGCAATCAGCCCCAGCATTTT. The chain carries TRBV6-2 or TRBV6-3 and TRBJ1-5; D remains ambiguous. Germline V gives CDR1 MNHEY, CDR2 SVGEGT. Trimming stripped 4 bases from V and 1 base from J, with 8 bases between. This CDR3 is 14 amino acids long.